This T cell receptor beta chain came from a study of CD8 T cells in ankylosing spondylitis. There are many counts of this clonotype. Its antigen remains unidentified. Each CDR3 protein gets one entry after TCRdb re-called the 5' RACE reads with MiXCR. The sample shows about 260,000 distinct CDR3 sequences, 20% to 30% of them seen only once. Study results and limitations: Earlier authors reported some of these motif variants in reactive arthritis synovial fluid and blood.

There are 16 residues in the CDR3. V lost 5 bases, J lost 0 bases, and 6 bases stayed unmatched. The V gene's germline CDR1 is SEHNR and CDR2 FQNEAQ (reference sequence). The gene calls are TRBV7-9 and TRBJ1-4, with 7 bases that match TRBD1. This TCR was sampled from a male donor with ankylosing spondylitis or in good health (not recorded which). Sequencing was performed on blood, either unsorted or a sorted T cell fraction (not recorded which). The CDR3 nucleotides are TGTGCCAGCAGCCTCGACAGGGTGGCAACTAATGAAAAACTGTTTTTT. Translation gives CASSLDRVATNEKLFF.